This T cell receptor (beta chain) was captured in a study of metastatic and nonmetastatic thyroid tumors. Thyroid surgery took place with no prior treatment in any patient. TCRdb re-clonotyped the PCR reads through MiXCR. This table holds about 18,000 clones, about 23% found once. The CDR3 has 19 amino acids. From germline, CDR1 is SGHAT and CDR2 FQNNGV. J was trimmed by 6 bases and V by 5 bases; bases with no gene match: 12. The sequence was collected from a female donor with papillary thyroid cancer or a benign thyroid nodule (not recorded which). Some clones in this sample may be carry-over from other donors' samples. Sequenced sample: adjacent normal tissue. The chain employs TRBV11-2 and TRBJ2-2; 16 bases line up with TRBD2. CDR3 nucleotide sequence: TGTGCCAGCAGCCCTACCGGGACTAGCGGGAGGGCAAGGGCCGGGGAGCTGTTTTTT. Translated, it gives CASSPTGTSGRARAGELFF.